This TCR beta chain emerged from a study of cytomegalovirus exposure and HLA in healthy donors. Study context: In terms of ancestry, the Caucasian-associated cluster contained about four fifths of the roughly 400 genotyped donors.

The PCR was carried out with 60 Vbeta primers and 13 Jbeta primers. In the original workflow: In a later analysis, the count reached about 75 million unique TCR beta chains, with approximately 10 million shared. Assay used: immunoSEQ multiplex PCR; TCRdb lists only in-frame clones, some missing. The V and J calls and clone size come from that table; D and trimming were worked out from the DNA. The table has approximately 70,000 clones, approximately 70% seen once; the top ten hold approximately 14%. The CDR3 totals 19 residues. V lost 0 bases and J lost 8; bases outside the gene matches: 19. Per the germline V gene, CDR1 is SGHNT and CDR2 is YENEEA.

The sample consisted of PBMCs. The sequence was collected from a male donor in good health and CMV-seropositive. The chain combines TRBV11-3 with TRBJ2-1; TRBD2 matches at 7 bases. The CDR3 region is CASSLDLAGDWAGTHEQFF. CDR3 DNA: TGTGCCAGCAGCTTAGATCTGGCGGGAGATTGGGCCGGGACGCATGAGCAGTTCTTC.